The TCR beta chain described here comes from a study of early T cells in non-severe SARS-CoV-2 infection. As regards this clonotype: Its antigen is not identified. A junction boundary mismatches the germline segment, possibly from a read error.

Study-wide results and limits: Comparison of clonotypes with VDJdb favored anti-spike CD8 responses while missing private and CD4 specificities.

Each cDNA molecule carried a unique molecular identifier. Via MiXCR, TCRdb re-called the 5' RACE reads, giving one row per CDR3 protein. This sample has about 15,000 distinct CDR3 sequences, with under 7% found just once. Germline values: CDR1 SGHTA, CDR2 FQGNSA. This CDR3 is built from 14 residues. This material consisted of whole blood, taken at baseline. This TCR came from an adult who was a healthcare worker with PCR-confirmed SARS-CoV-2 infection or an uninfected control (not recorded which). The chain combines TRBV7-2 with TRBJ1-2; a possible D gene is TRBD1 (6 bases). CDR3 DNA sequence: TGTGCCAGCAGCTTAACGGGGGGCCCCTATGACTACACCTTC. It encodes CASSLTGGPYDYTF.